Each of the 19 T cell receptor beta chains below was sequenced from the same sample in a study of regulatory T cells in long-lasting Graves disease. Stated time point: newly diagnosed GD, antithyroid drugs for less than 3 months. There was RNA extracted from PBMCs, and the TCR library was made from it. Libraries of TCR beta came from iRepertoire HTBI primers plus Arm-PCR of CDR3 regions. One entry per CDR3 protein, called by TCRdb with MiXCR from the multiplex PCR reads. The sample records 350,000 to 550,000 distinct CDR3 sequences, about 14% being singletons. These records were also assigned to another study, of T cells in Graves' hyperthyroidism and ophthalmopathy.

The sample was peripheral blood mononuclear cells (PBMCs), taken at new diagnosis, from a patient treated with antithyroid drugs. These TCRs come from a woman between 50 and 59 years old with Graves disease.

The V call is TRBV28, the J call TRBJ2-3; D is possibly TRBD1 or TRBD2 (7 bases each). The germline V gene encodes CDR1 MDHEN and CDR2 SYDVKM. CDR3 size: 15 residues. With 6 bases removed from V and 6 bases from J, the gap between germline ends came to 19 bases. CDR3 residues: CASSQGGGFADTQYF. DNA of the CDR3: TGTGCCAGCAGCCAGGGGGGGGGCTTCGCGGATACGCAGTATTTT. Based on the CDR3 plus reference TRBV28 and TRBJ2-3, the full variable domain is DVKVTQSSRYLVKRTGEKVFLECVQDMDHENMFWYRQDPGLGLRLIYFSYDVKMKEKGDIPEGYSVSREKKERFSLILESASTNQTSMYLCASSQGGGFADTQYFGPGTRLTVL.

This clonotype was recorded at least ten times. The chain is built from TRBV28 and TRBJ2-7; 8 nucleotides agree with TRBD1. Germline CDR1 reads MDHEN; CDR2 reads SYDVKM. CDR3 length equals 15 residues. V shed 2 bases and J 3 bases; nucleotides not matched to a gene: 6. CDR3 sequence (DNA): TGTGCCAGCAGTTTAGTTGGACAGGGACTCTACGAGCAGTACTTC. Translated: CASSLVGQGLYEQYF.

The J gene is TRBJ1-2, the V gene TRBV7-9; 9 bases fit TRBD1. Germline V gene lookup returns CDR1 SEHNR and CDR2 FQNEAQ (reference sequence). With 5 bases clipped from V and 3 bases from J, the junction kept 4 bases outside the gene matches. The CDR3 runs 14 residues. CDR3 sequence (DNA): TGTGCCAGCAGCGATGGGACAGGGTACTATGGCTACACCTTC. It is translated as CASSDGTGYYGYTF.

V and J are TRBV30 and TRBJ2-7, with D perhaps assigned TRBD1 or TRBD2 (5 bases each). CDR1 is GTSNPN and CDR2 is SVGIG in the germline V gene (reference sequence). The CDR3 contains 15 residues. Deletions cut 1 base from V and 6 bases from J, with 19 bases between. The CDR3 bases are TGTGCCTGGAGTGGAGGGGCAGCTACGGCTTTCGAGCAGTACTTC. It encodes CAWSGGAATAFEQYF. Combining the CDR3 with reference TRBV30 and TRBJ2-7 gives the whole variable domain SQTIHQWPATLVQPVGSPLSLECTVEGTSNPNLYWYRQAAGRGLQLLFYSVGIGQISSEVPQNLSASRPQDRQFILSSKKLLLSDSGFYLCAWSGGAATAFEQYFGPGTRLTVT.

The chain carries TRBV3-1 and TRBJ2-7; no clear D. The CDR3 totals 15 residues. V was shortened by 0 bases and J by 6 bases, with 15 bases between the two germline ends. CDR1 LGHDT and CDR2 YNNKEL come from the germline V gene (reference sequence). CDR3 protein: CASSQDYGLVGEQYF. The CDR3 nucleotides read TGTGCCAGCAGCCAAGATTACGGTTTAGTGGGCGAGCAGTACTTC.

The chain combines TRBV6-1 with TRBJ2-7; D is unclear. In germline, CDR1 is MNHNS, CDR2 SASEGT. There are 13 residues in the CDR3. V lost 10 bases to trimming and J lost 3 bases, with 16 bases between them. The CDR3, as DNA: TGTGCCATCGCGGTATCACAGAGCTACGAGCAGTACTTC. Protein product: CAIAVSQSYEQYF.

The chain links TRBV9 to TRBJ2-5, with D perhaps TRBD2 (5 bases). This CDR3 is built from 14 residues. Trimming shortened V by 0 bases and J by 3 bases, and 9 bases separated the two germline ends. Per the germline V gene, CDR1 is SGDLS and CDR2 is YYNGEE. CDR3 region: CASSVDSAEETQYF. CDR3 coding DNA: TGTGCCAGCAGCGTAGATAGCGCCGAAGAGACCCAGTACTTC.

This clonotype occurred many times. The J gene is TRBJ2-1, the V gene TRBV29-1, with 8 nucleotides matching TRBD2. Germline CDR1 SQVTM, CDR2 ANQGSEA. V trimming: 8 bases; J trimming: 9 bases; junction bases outside the gene matches: 18. This CDR3 is 15 amino acids long. Here the CDR3 DNA reads TGCAGCACCCTCTCGGGGACAAGCGGGGGTGGTGAGCAGTTCTTC. Amino acids: CSTLSGTSGGGEQFF.

This clonotype was recorded many times. The chain is built from TRBV2 and TRBJ2-7; D might be TRBD1 (5 bases). Germline V gene lookup returns CDR1 SNHLY and CDR2 FYNNEI. This CDR3 is built from 11 residues. V shed 6 bases and J shed 3 bases, with 6 bases lying between them. CDR3 protein: CASRDNYEQYF. CDR3 nucleotide sequence: TGTGCCAGCAGGGACAACTACGAGCAGTACTTC.

This clonotype was detected a few times. The J gene is TRBJ1-2, the V gene TRBV20-1, with D maybe TRBD1 (6 bases). The CDR3 is 14 amino acids. Trimming took off 0 bases at V and 7 bases at J, with 15 bases between the two ends. Germline loops: CDR1 DFQATT, CDR2 SNEGSKA (reference sequence). The CDR3 region has the DNA TGCAGTGCTAGAGAGGCGGGGGGGCCAAGTGGCTACACCTTC. Its protein is CSAREAGGPSGYTF.

This clonotype occurred many times. The V gene is TRBV7-9, the J gene TRBJ1-5; TRBD1 matches at 8 bases. Germline CDR1 SEHNR, CDR2 FQNEAQ (reference sequence). The CDR3 is made up of 13 amino acids. The ends lost 5 bases at V and 7 bases at J; junction bases unmatched: 4. The CDR3 spells CASSHRGDQPQHF. The CDR3 DNA reads TGTGCCAGCAGCCACAGGGGGGACCAGCCCCAGCATTTT.

This clonotype came up a few times. The CDR3 ends on some other residue instead of the conserved phenylalanine or tryptophan, so this is likely a read error. The chain uses TRBV5-6 and TRBJ2-5, with unresolved D. With 2 bases removed from V and 5 bases from J, the gap between germline ends came to 4 bases. Germline V gene data show CDR1 as SGHDT and CDR2 as YYEEEE. The CDR3 is 11 amino acids. The CDR3 region has the DNA TGTGCCAGCAGCTTAGAGGAGACCCAGTACCTC. It is translated as CASSLEETQYL.

This clonotype was observed at least ten times. The chain uses TRBV19 and TRBJ1-3; D may be TRBD1 (5 bases). The CDR3 length is 15 residues. The germline V gene encodes CDR1 LNHDA and CDR2 SQIVND (reference sequence). V was clipped by 4 bases and J by 8 bases, with 18 bases between them. CDR3 in amino acids: CASSTRDPRSDTIYF. As DNA, the CDR3 is TGTGCCAGTAGTACCCGGGACCCGAGAAGTGACACCATATATTTT.

This clonotype showed up just a few times. This chain links TRBV29-1 with TRBJ2-5; 9 bases map to TRBD1. The trim removed 2 bases at V and 7 bases at J, leaving 8 bases unmatched. Germline CDR1 reads SQVTM; CDR2 reads ANQGSEA. This CDR3 has 14 amino acids. CDR3 bases: TGCAGCGTTGAAAGACAGGGGGACGAAGGGACCCAGTACTTC. Protein product: CSVERQGDEGTQYF.

This clonotype was seen many times. The chain carries TRBV7-9 and TRBJ1-1, with D tentatively TRBD1 (5 bases). CDR1 SEHNR and CDR2 FQNEAQ come from the germline V gene (reference sequence). Trimming left V 5 bases short and J 0 bases short, with 10 bases between. The CDR3 runs 14 residues. CDR3 in amino acids: CASSTGRVNTEAFF. In DNA, the CDR3 is TGTGCCAGCAGCACGGGACGGGTGAACACTGAAGCTTTCTTT.

There are a few counts of this clonotype. This chain connects TRBV9 to TRBJ2-2; D not resolved. Per the germline V gene, CDR1 is SGDLS and CDR2 is YYNGEE. The CDR3 contains 15 residues. V lost 5 bases and J 0 bases, leaving 11 bases between the germline ends. In nucleotides, the CDR3 is TGTGCCAGCAGTCGCCCACCCTCGAACACCGGGGAGCTGTTTTTT. This translates into CASSRPPSNTGELFF.

The chain joins TRBV30 to TRBJ2-1; the match to TRBD2 covers 9 bases. The trim removed 5 bases at V and 8 bases at J, leaving 7 bases unmatched. CDR1 is GTSNPN, CDR2 SVGIG, per germline (reference sequence). The CDR3 length is 13 residues. CDR3 loop: CAWSPGLAHEQFF. The CDR3, as DNA: TGTGCCTGGTCGCCGGGACTAGCTCATGAGCAGTTCTTC.

This clonotype was detected only a few times. The CDR3 DNA sequence: TGTGCCAGCAGCTTAGGAGAAGGGGCCAACGTCCTGACTTTC. Translation gives CASSLGEGANVLTF. This rearrangement joins TRBV7-9 to TRBJ2-6; D unclear. Looked up from germline, CDR1 is SEHNR and CDR2 is FQNEAQ (reference sequence). The length of the CDR3 is 14 residues. V was trimmed by 1 base and J by 4 bases, leaving 5 bases between them.

This clonotype was picked up many times. The CDR3 spells CASSLDVGTYEQYF. CDR3 bases: TGTGCCAGCAGTTTAGATGTCGGAACCTACGAGCAGTACTTC. V and J are TRBV28 and TRBJ2-7; D uncertain. Between the trimmed V and J ends, which lost 2 bases and 2 bases, there was a span of 10 bases. The CDR3 contains 14 residues. Germline CDR1 MDHEN, CDR2 SYDVKM.